These T cell receptor beta chains were read from a single sample in a study of metastatic and nonmetastatic thyroid tumors. From the PCR reads, TCRdb re-called clones with MiXCR. The sample carries 30,000 to 40,000 clones, about 40% recorded once. The sequencing input was tumor tissue. These receptors all come from a female donor with papillary thyroid cancer or a benign thyroid nodule (not recorded which). Some clones in this sample may be carry-over from other donors' samples. Both conserved end residues are part of each CDR3. D genes are given only for firm matches. The size entry is marked missing in some rows and otherwise reads once, few, many or a size class.

TGTGCCAGCAGAGCGGACAGGTTAGCTAACTATGGCTACACCTTC	CASRADRLANYGYTF	TRBD1	.	TRBV27	TRBJ1-2
TGTGCCAGCAGCACAGGCGACTATGGCTACACCTTC	CASSTGDYGYTF	.	.	TRBV5-6	TRBJ1-2
TGCAGTGCTACCCCGGGACTAGCAATCGGGGCAGATACGCAGTATTTT	CSATPGLAIGADTQYF	TRBD2	once	TRBV20-1	TRBJ2-3
TGCAGTGCCGAGAACCGACAAAGCTCCTACGAGCAGTACTTC	CSAENRQSSYEQYF	.	large	TRBV20-1	TRBJ2-7
TGTGCCAGCTCACCACTGTTCAGGACTGGCTCGGGTAATGAGCAGTTCTTC	CASSPLFRTGSGNEQFF	.	.	TRBV18	TRBJ2-1
TGCGCCAGCAGCCAAAGGGAGCGGACAAGCACAGATACGCAGTATTTT	CASSQRERTSTDTQYF	.	.	TRBV4-1	TRBJ2-3
TGTGCCAGCATCTCTAGCGGGAGTCCGGGCGAGCAGTACTTC	CASISSGSPGEQYF	TRBD2	.	TRBV12-3/TRBV12-4	TRBJ2-7
TGTGCCAGCAGTAATACAGGGGGTGAATCACCCCTCCACTTT	CASSNTGGESPLHF	TRBD1	few	TRBV6-1	TRBJ1-6
TGTACCAGTAATTTAGGCTCCACTGCGGATGAGCAGTTCTTC	CTSNLGSTADEQFF	.	few	TRBV19	TRBJ2-1
TGTGCCAGCAGGTTCCAGGCAGCACAGAACTATGGCTACACCTTC	CASRFQAAQNYGYTF	.	few	TRBV27	TRBJ1-2
TGCAGTGCTAGGGACAGGGCCAGCTACACCTTC	CSARDRASYTF	TRBD1	.	TRBV20-1	TRBJ1-2
TGTGCCAGCAGCAGGGGTGTGGATTCACCCCTCCACTTT	CASSRGVDSPLHF	.	few	TRBV6-1	TRBJ1-6
TGTGCCAGCAGTTTATTTCTCCCCGGGACAGAAGAGACCCAGTACTTC	CASSLFLPGTEETQYF	TRBD1	few	TRBV28	TRBJ2-5
TGTGCCAGCAGCTTAGCCGGGACATTCAATGAGCAGTTCTTC	CASSLAGTFNEQFF	.	few	TRBV7-2	TRBJ2-1
TGTGCCAGCAGTGAAGGTCCCGACAGGGTGGGTGATCAGCCCCAGCATTTT	CASSEGPDRVGDQPQHF	TRBD1	few	TRBV6-1	TRBJ1-5